The source of this T cell receptor beta chain is a study of beta chain features in type 1 diabetes (dated by TCRdb to between 2018 and 2020). Regarding the study in general: Patients and healthy donors did not differ in mean age, gender distribution, total cell number or subset yield. Whereas all 30 or so donors provided naive and central memory subsets, regulatory and stem cell-like memory subsets were isolated from just 8 patients and roughly 8 healthy donors. In the study, recently diagnosed type 1 diabetes patients and matched healthy donors were compared on the TCRB repertoires of their sorted circulating CD4+ T cell subsets. A total of around 110,000,000 sorted cells were examined across all samples, and RNA yield correlated strongly with the number of cells per subset. Summary of the overall study and its limitations: Because cDNA was sequenced instead of genomic DNA, activated cells with high expression could be over-represented, although the groups did not differ in activation or CD3 levels. At VDJ recombination sites, patients with type 1 diabetes made fewer insertions and deleted more nucleotides, a pattern implying thymic rearrangement abnormalities. Naive, central memory and regulatory TCRB repertoires appeared to be more similar among patients than among healthy donors. PCR may preferentially amplify shorter templates, but because patient and control samples were amplified and corrected together, any resulting skew would affect both groups equally. HLA sub-analyses involved small numbers of individuals, so any influence of HLA type on TCRB rearrangement remained unresolved. In all four CD4+ subsets, TCRB CDR3 length was moderately but significantly shorter in type 1 diabetes patients.

Each donor gave one peripheral blood draw, averaging roughly 100 mL, which was collected into heparinised tubes. A BD FACSAria II and a panel including CD45RO, CCR7, CD25, CD127, CD95 and CD27 were used to sort naive, central memory, regulatory and stem cell-like memory CD4+ T cells. Every sorted population had a purity above 98%. Right away, PBMCs were isolated by Lymphoprep density gradient centrifugation and were stained directly, with no culture step. So that batch effects would be minimized, each experiment stained and sorted samples in pairs, pairing one healthy donor with one patient. The High Capacity cDNA Reverse Transcription Kit was used to reverse transcribe all of the isolated RNA, meaning that expressed TCRB transcripts were what got sequenced. Deep immunoSEQ sequencing was applied to naive, central memory and regulatory T cell samples, giving an average of about 3.8 million total reads per sample. Sorted cells were lysed in RLT buffer and RNA was extracted with DNase-treated RNeasy Micro or Mini kits, depending on cell number. Each cell subset was processed on its own to prevent cross-contamination, while patient and healthy donor samples were processed together. Using the immunoSEQ multiplex PCR, TCRB sequences were amplified from cDNA into 87-bp fragments spanning the CDR3 region. Amplicons were sequenced on the Illumina HiSeq platform. The original pipeline was this. PCR bias was computationally corrected using synthetic template baselines, reads within Hamming distance 2 were collapsed, and singletons that could not be merged were discarded. Reads were aligned to IMGT to assign V, D and J genes, CDR3 length, and insertions or deletions at six rearrangement sites. Within each subset, clonotype counts were normalized to sorted cell number, and only after that were true diversity and Gini coefficients computed with the tcR R package. The overlap coefficient, calculated on TCRB nucleotide sequences, was used to quantify repertoire sharing. The immuneACCESS repertoire file appears here via TCRdb, limited to in-frame rearrangements. These files lack a portion of the clones; in checked studies, under half of the deficit traces to unresolved V genes, and the cause of the others is not known. V, J and clone size were drawn from that table, and D and trimming were deduced from the DNA. The sample data list 200,000 to 250,000 clones, and roughly 10% of these were observed just once. Roughly 1.3% of the sample lies in the top ten.

To note about this clone: There is no known antigen for this receptor. No much larger clone exists at a distance of one base, and base qualities are not known.

Counted from cysteine to phenylalanine, this CDR3 has 16 amino acids. Kept here is only the CDR3 DNA, which spans 48 bases and is read in frame from base 1. Per the germline V gene (reference sequence), SGHNT is the CDR1 and YYREEE is the CDR2. Compared with germline, V lacks 3 bases and J lacks 7 bases; bases without a gene match: 14. This TCR was recovered from a man between 18 and 35 years old in good health. Sequenced: central memory CD4+ T cells from blood. The rearrangement combines TRBV5-4 with TRBJ2-5; 8 central nucleotides agree with TRBD2. DNA sequence: TGTGCCAGCAGCTCTGCGGCGGGCAGCGGGGGCGGGACCCAGTACTTC. Its coded protein is CASSSAAGSGGGTQYF.